These 30 T cell receptor beta chains were all obtained from the same sample, sequenced in a study of response to subunit inactivated influenza vaccine. TCRdb re-called the RT-PCR reads with MiXCR, one entry per CDR3 protein. The sample shows fewer than 350,000 distinct CDR3 sequences, 21% of them seen only once. The starting material was PBMCs from blood, obtained approximately 20 months after vaccination. The receptor source for this set is a man aged 50 to 69 who received an inactivated influenza vaccine.

The chain couples TRBV10-2 to TRBJ1-1, with no clear D. Trimming took off 3 bases at V and 11 bases at J, with 7 bases between the two ends. The CDR3 extends over 10 amino acids. Germline CDR1 reads WSHSY; CDR2 reads SAAADI. The CDR3 reads CASSDGVAFF. For the CDR3, the DNA is TGCGCCAGCAGTGACGGCGTTGCTTTCTTT.

The sample holds a few counts of this clonotype. The chain has TRBV10-3 and TRBJ1-6; 10 nucleotides agree with TRBD1. The germline CDR1 and CDR2 sequences are ENHRY and SYGVKD. The CDR3 is made up of 14 amino acids. V shed 6 bases, J shed 6 bases, and the junction held 2 bases outside the gene matches. The CDR3 region has the DNA TGTGCCATCAGCGGGACAGGGGCTAATTCACCCCTCCACTTT. This gives the protein CAISGTGANSPLHF.

V and J are TRBV20-1 and TRBJ2-1, with D tentatively TRBD1 or TRBD2 (5 bases each). Trimming took 6 bases from V and 5 from J, leaving 14 bases between them. The CDR3 has 13 amino acids. The V gene's germline CDR1 is DFQATT and CDR2 SNEGSKA (reference sequence). The CDR3 DNA reads TGCAGTGCAGAAGAGACAGCGGACAATGAGCAGTTCTTC. Residues: CSAEETADNEQFF.

The chain carries TRBV7-2 and TRBJ2-3; D ambiguous. The V end was cut by 2 bases, the J end by 1 base, with 10 bases between. Germline CDR1 reads SGHTA; CDR2 reads FQGNSA. The CDR3 is 15 residues long. The CDR3 is CASSLLGSGTDTQYF. CDR3 nucleotide sequence: TGTGCCAGCAGCTTATTGGGATCAGGCACAGATACGCAGTATTTT.

There are a few counts of this clonotype. The chain joins TRBV5-1 to TRBJ2-7; 7 bases agree with TRBD1. Germline V CDR1 and CDR2: SGHRS, YFSETQ. With 3 bases clipped from V and 6 bases from J, the junction kept 15 bases outside the gene matches. The CDR3 has 16 residues. In nucleotides, the CDR3 is TGCGCCAGCAGCTCACTAGAACTGACAGGGTACGGCGAGCAGTACTTC. Protein sequence: CASSSLELTGYGEQYF.

The rearrangement uses TRBV30 and TRBJ2-2; possible D gene TRBD1, 6 bases. Looked up from germline, CDR1 is GTSNPN and CDR2 is SVGIG (reference sequence). The germline V and J ends were trimmed by 0 bases and 5 bases, with 10 bases remaining between them. This CDR3 is built from 14 residues. The CDR3 loop reads CAWSVLGGTGELFF. CDR3 nucleotides: TGTGCCTGGAGTGTACTAGGGGGAACCGGGGAGCTGTTTTTT.

The CDR3: CASSLVENLQYF. The CDR3 nucleotides are TGTGCCAGCAGCTTAGTCGAAAATCTTCAGTACTTC. The rearrangement joins TRBV7-2 to TRBJ2-4; the D is unclear. Germline V gives CDR1 SGHTA, CDR2 FQGNSA. The CDR3 sequence is 12 residues long. Deletions cut 1 base from V and 11 bases from J, with 9 bases between.

This clonotype was seen more than once but under ten times. The rearrangement joins TRBV27 to TRBJ2-4; the D gene is possibly TRBD2 (5 bases). Trimming shortened V by 0 bases and J by 0 bases, and 6 bases separated the two germline ends. This CDR3 is built from 15 residues. Germline V gives CDR1 MNHEY, CDR2 SMNVEV (reference sequence). In nucleotides, the CDR3 is TGTGCCAGCAGTTTATCGAGCGGAGCCAAAAACATTCAGTACTTC. Amino acids: CASSLSSGAKNIQYF.

The CDR3 nucleotides are TGTGCCAGCAGCAGGGAGGGGGGTATGAACACTGAAGCTTTCTTT. Its protein is CASSREGGMNTEAFF. V is TRBV4-2 and J is TRBJ1-1; D is possibly TRBD1 (6 bases). The CDR3 extends over 15 amino acids. V lost 5 bases, J lost 0 bases, and 13 bases lay in between. Germline-derived CDR1 and CDR2 are LGHNA and YNFKEQ.

This chain connects TRBV20-1 to TRBJ2-5; 10 bases align to TRBD2. The J segment lost 0 bases and the V segment lost 5 bases, leaving 3 bases of the junction unmatched. This CDR3 comprises 14 residues. Germline assignment: CDR1 DFQATT and CDR2 SNEGSKA (reference sequence). The CDR3 spells CSAELAGNQETQYF. The CDR3 nucleotides are TGCAGTGCTGAACTAGCGGGGAACCAAGAGACCCAGTACTTC.

This sequence joins TRBV6-5 and TRBJ2-3; 8 bases are shared with TRBD1. The trim removed 6 bases at V and 10 bases at J, leaving 6 bases unmatched. CDR3 size: 12 residues. CDR1 and CDR2 (germline): MNHEY, SVGAGI. The CDR3 loop reads CASSQDRDAQYF. CDR3 DNA: TGTGCCAGCAGCCAGGACAGGGATGCGCAGTATTTT.

The chain uses TRBV6-2 or TRBV6-3 and TRBJ1-5; the D is unclear. V was pared by 6 bases and J by 1 base, with 19 bases between. This CDR3 comprises 17 residues. Germline V gene lookup returns CDR1 MNHEY and CDR2 SVGEGT. The CDR3 loop is CASSTRLGILSNQPQHF. In DNA, the CDR3 is TGTGCCAGCAGCACGAGATTGGGCATATTAAGCAATCAGCCCCAGCATTTT.

This clonotype was detected only a few times. This rearrangement joins TRBV5-1 to TRBJ1-1; maybe TRBD1 (5 bases). Germline V gene data show CDR1 as SGHRS and CDR2 as YFSETQ. V lost 2 bases and J lost 4, with 15 bases in between. The CDR3 extends over 15 amino acids. DNA of the CDR3: TGCGCCAGCAGCTTACGACTTACTAGGGGCACTGAAGCTTTCTTT. As protein: CASSLRLTRGTEAFF.

This clonotype was seen a handful of times. V usage is TRBV27 and J usage is TRBJ2-7, with D perhaps TRBD1 (6 bases). CDR3 size: 13 residues. Germline CDR1 MNHEY, CDR2 SMNVEV (reference sequence). V lost 2 bases and J 6 bases, leaving 11 bases between the germline ends. CDR3 amino acids: CASSLGGRLEQYF. The CDR3 DNA sequence: TGTGCCAGCAGTTTAGGGGGCAGGCTCGAGCAGTACTTC.

This clonotype was observed many times. This rearrangement joins TRBV29-1 to TRBJ1-2; 7 nucleotides agree with TRBD1. Germline CDR1 reads SQVTM; CDR2 reads ANQGSEA. V trimming: 6 bases; J trimming: 8 bases; junction bases outside the gene matches: 12. The CDR3 runs 13 residues. The CDR3 sequence is CSVWDSDYGGYTF. In DNA, the CDR3 is TGCAGCGTCTGGGACAGCGACTATGGAGGCTACACCTTC.

This chain connects TRBV13 to TRBJ2-7, with D unresolved. V was shortened by 0 bases and J by 0 bases, with 15 bases between the two germline ends. The CDR3 is made up of 17 amino acids. CDR1 is PRHDT, CDR2 FYEKMQ, per germline (reference sequence). Written as DNA, the CDR3 is TGTGCCAGCAGCTTAGGCCTGTCCGTCCGGAGCTCCTACGAGCAGTACTTC. It yields the protein CASSLGLSVRSSYEQYF. Combining the CDR3 with reference TRBV13 and TRBJ2-7 gives the whole variable domain AAGVIQSPRHLIKEKRETATLKCYPIPRHDTVYWYQQGPGQDPQFLISFYEKMQSDKGSIPDRFSAQQFSDYHSELNMSSLELGDSALYFCASSLGLSVRSSYEQYFGPGTRLTVT.

The rearrangement joins TRBV7-2 to TRBJ1-5; no clear D gene. V was shortened by 2 bases and J by 5 bases, with 7 bases between the two germline ends. The germline V gene encodes CDR1 SGHTA and CDR2 FQGNSA. This CDR3 comprises 13 residues. The CDR3: CASSLRSHQPQHF. The DNA for the CDR3 is TGTGCCAGCAGCTTAAGGTCGCATCAGCCCCAGCATTTT.

This clonotype was recorded a few times. V and J are TRBV7-9 and TRBJ1-1; D unclear. The CDR3 is 16 amino acids. Germline loops: CDR1 SEHNR, CDR2 FQNEAQ (reference sequence). Deletions cut 6 bases from V and 0 bases from J, with 17 bases between. In DNA, the CDR3 is TGTGCCAGCAGTCCTTCCCGCACGGGATTGAACACTGAAGCTTTCTTT. Protein: CASSPSRTGLNTEAFF.

In this sample, this clonotype turned up many times. V usage is TRBV3-1 and J usage is TRBJ1-6; the D is unclear. V lost 1 base and J 9 bases, leaving 13 bases between the germline ends. The CDR3 totals 15 residues. The germline CDR1 and CDR2 sequences are LGHDT and YNNKEL (reference sequence). CDR3 DNA sequence: TGTGCCAGCAGCCAAGTGGCCCAGACGGTTTCACCCCTCCACTTT. It translates to CASSQVAQTVSPLHF.

The chain links TRBV29-1 to TRBJ2-1, with 12 bases fitting TRBD2. The CDR3 is made up of 13 amino acids. V shed 5 bases, J shed 9 bases, and the junction held 5 bases outside the gene matches. The germline gives CDR1 SQVTM, CDR2 ANQGSEA. CDR3 in DNA: TGCAGCGTTAGACTAGCGGGAGTGGTTGAGCAGTTCTTC. Its translation is CSVRLAGVVEQFF.

There are a few counts of this clonotype. This rearrangement joins TRBV20-1 to TRBJ2-3, with D perhaps TRBD1 (5 bases). Germline V gene data show CDR1 as DFQATT and CDR2 as SNEGSKA (reference sequence). The CDR3 is made up of 13 amino acids. V was pared by 6 bases and J by 2 bases, with 12 bases between. CDR3 in amino acids: CSADSQNTDTQYF. CDR3 nucleotides: TGCAGTGCAGACAGCCAAAACACAGATACGCAGTATTTT.

The sample holds a few counts of this clonotype. This chain joins TRBV3-1 and TRBJ2-1, with D possibly TRBD1 on 5 matching bases. Trimming stripped 0 bases from V and 0 bases from J, with 9 bases between. Per germline, CDR1 LGHDT and CDR2 YNNKEL (reference sequence). The CDR3 loop spans 16 amino acids. DNA for the CDR3: TGTGCCAGCAGCCAAGAGCCAGGGTACTCCTACAATGAGCAGTTCTTC. Encoded protein: CASSQEPGYSYNEQFF.

This clonotype was recorded a few times. The chain is built from TRBV20-1 and TRBJ2-7; TRBD1 is a possible D gene (6 bases). The CDR3 runs 12 residues. Trimming cost V 3 bases and J 3 bases, with 9 bases left between them. Looked up from germline, CDR1 is DFQATT and CDR2 is SNEGSKA (reference sequence). The CDR3 sequence: CSARVGHYEQYF. The CDR3 DNA reads as TGCAGTGCTAGGGTGGGACACTACGAGCAGTACTTC.

In this sample, this clonotype turned up a few times. This chain uses TRBV12-3 or TRBV12-4 with TRBJ1-4; 9 bases are a match to TRBD1. The CDR3 extends over 15 amino acids. J lost 3 bases, V lost 5 bases, and 4 bases had no gene match. This CDR3 reads CASSLGTGSNEKLFF. In DNA form, the CDR3 reads TGTGCCAGCAGTCTAGGGACAGGGTCTAATGAAAAACTGTTTTTT.

The CDR3 region is CASSPLETYEQYF. In nucleotides, the CDR3 is TGTGCCAGCAGTCCCTTGGAGACCTACGAGCAGTACTTC. The chain links TRBV12-3 or TRBV12-4 to TRBJ2-7; D unresolved. CDR3 length: 13 amino acids. V lost 5 bases to trimming and J lost 2 bases, with 10 bases between them.

The chain uses TRBV3-1 and TRBJ2-7, with TRBD2 matching 10 bases. Germline loops: CDR1 LGHDT, CDR2 YNNKEL (reference sequence). Trimming took 4 bases from V and 2 from J; bases not matched to a gene: 8. The CDR3 runs to 16 residues. In DNA form, the CDR3 reads TGTGCCAGCAGCCCCCGACTAGCGGGCCCTCCCTACGAGCAGTACTTC. The encoded protein is CASSPRLAGPPYEQYF.

The V call is TRBV3-1, the J call TRBJ2-5; the D gene is possibly TRBD2 (6 bases). The CDR3 sequence is 16 residues long. Per germline, CDR1 LGHDT and CDR2 YNNKEL (reference sequence). V was pared by 1 base and J by 5 bases, with 17 bases between. The DNA for the CDR3 is TGTGCCAGCAGCCAAGGAGCTGGGGGACTCGGGGAGACCCAGTACTTC. It is translated as CASSQGAGGLGETQYF.

The chain couples TRBV20-1 to TRBJ2-3; D is perhaps TRBD2 (6 bases). Trimming pared 3 bases from V and 1 base from J, leaving 17 bases between. The germline V gene has CDR1 DFQATT and CDR2 SNEGSKA (reference sequence). CDR3 length equals 16 residues. The CDR3 spells CSASLIGASGTDTQYF. CDR3 bases: TGCAGTGCTAGCCTTATTGGAGCTAGCGGCACAGATACGCAGTATTTT.

The rearrangement uses TRBV6-1 and TRBJ2-7, with 9 bases fitting TRBD1. The CDR3 sequence is 16 residues long. Germline trimming cut 3 bases from V and 2 bases from J; bases unmatched to any gene: 8. Per germline, CDR1 MNHNS and CDR2 SASEGT. CDR3 in DNA: TGTGCCAGCAGTGATGCGGGGACAGGGAAAGCCTACGAGCAGTACTTC. Its protein is CASSDAGTGKAYEQYF.

The rearrangement links TRBV11-2 to TRBJ1-2; 7 bases are a match to TRBD1. The length of the CDR3 is 13 residues. J gave up 6 bases and V 5 bases, and 6 bases lay outside the gene matches. In germline, CDR1 is SGHAT, CDR2 FQNNGV. CDR3 sequence (DNA): TGTGCCAGCAGCGTCGACAGGGACAATGGCTACACCTTC. This gives the protein CASSVDRDNGYTF.